This TCR beta chain originates from a study of blood T cell repertoires in COVID-19. Study-level information: COVID-19 samples, acute and convalescent, were from the United States, Italy and Spain. PBMCs, B-cell-depleted T cells, or T cells provided the cDNA or gDNA that made up the material.

Trimming left V 8 bases short and J 0 bases short, with 14 bases between. This CDR3 has 14 amino acids. CDR1 ENHRY and CDR2 SYGVKD come from the germline V gene. Sequencing used immunoSEQ multiplex PCR; TCRdb keeps in-frame clones, though not all of them. This sample has approximately 220,000 clones; 87% occur once, and the top ten carry just over 2.5%. The chain carries TRBV10-3 and TRBJ2-7, with D possibly TRBD1 on 6 matching bases. Specimen: PBMCs or T cells enriched from blood (not recorded which). The TCR sequence derives from a woman in her 30s with acute COVID-19. The chain's CDR3 is CAIRSRDNSYEQYF. CDR3 coding DNA: TGTGCCATCCGGTCCCGGGACAACTCCTACGAGCAGTACTTC.